This T cell receptor beta chain derives from a study of CD8 T cells in ankylosing spondylitis. TCRdb reanalysed the 5' RACE reads using MiXCR and keeps one entry per CDR3 protein. The data contain 150,000 to 200,000 distinct CDR3 sequences, under 35% of them singletons. This clonotype was seen a few times. Input material: synovial fluid, either unsorted or a sorted T cell fraction (not recorded which). The receptor was isolated from a male donor with ankylosing spondylitis.

The CDR3: CASSPHRDNSPLHF. CDR3 coding DNA: TGTGCCAGCAGTCCTCACAGGGATAATTCACCCCTCCACTTT. The rearrangement joins TRBV27 to TRBJ1-6; D might be TRBD1 (6 bases). CDR1 MNHEY and CDR2 SMNVEV come from the germline V gene (reference sequence). This CDR3 has 14 amino acids. V lost 5 bases to trimming and J lost 5 bases, with 10 bases between them.